The 18 T cell receptor beta chains given below trace back to one sample, sequenced in a study of cytomegalovirus exposure and HLA in healthy donors. PCR was performed using 60 Vbeta and 13 Jbeta primers. TCRdb's table, derived via immunoSEQ multiplex PCR, lists solely in-frame clones and lacks some. Of tens of thousands of clones detected, about four fifths appear once; the ten largest clones hold 5.5% to 7%. The sample comprised PBMCs. These receptors originate from a young man in good health and CMV-seropositive.

The J gene is TRBJ2-2, the V gene TRBV11-3; the D gene is possibly TRBD2 (6 bases). Germline lookup yields CDR1 SGHNT and CDR2 YENEEA. This CDR3 region has 13 residues. Trimming stripped 8 bases from V and 1 base from J, with 8 bases between. CDR3 nucleotides: TGTGCCAGCGGGGACTTGAACACCGGGGAGCTGTTTTTT. Translation gives CASGDLNTGELFF.

This chain connects TRBV7-9 to TRBJ2-1; perhaps TRBD2 as D (5 bases). The length of the CDR3 is 15 residues. In germline, CDR1 is SEHNR, CDR2 FQNEAQ (reference sequence). V was shortened by 0 bases and J by 5 bases, with 11 bases between the two germline ends. CDR3: CASSLASGLDNEQFF. The CDR3 bases are TGTGCCAGCAGCTTAGCCTCAGGACTTGACAATGAGCAGTTCTTC.

The chain couples TRBV4-1 to TRBJ1-5; D uncertain. CDR1 is MGHRA and CDR2 is YSYEKL in the germline V gene. CDR3 size: 15 residues. The V end was cut by 5 bases, the J end by 3 bases, with 14 bases between. CDR3 DNA: TGCGCCAGCAGCTCGAATAGGCGGGTCAATCAGCCCCAGCATTTT. Protein sequence: CASSSNRRVNQPQHF.

The chain recombines TRBV11-2 with TRBJ2-2; D is uncertain. V lost 2 bases and J 6 bases, leaving 4 bases between the germline ends. The CDR3 totals 12 residues. CDR1 is SGHAT and CDR2 is FQNNGV in the germline V gene. This CDR3 is CASSLTSGELFF. The CDR3 DNA is TGTGCCAGCAGCTTAACATCCGGGGAGCTGTTTTTT.

The chain carries TRBV2 and TRBJ2-7; 10 bases map to TRBD2. V shed 6 bases and J 5 bases; nucleotides not matched to a gene: 7. The CDR3 spans 14 residues. Germline-derived CDR1 and CDR2 are SNHLY and FYNNEI. CDR3 sequence reads: CASRRVAGGHEQYF. The CDR3 DNA is TGTGCCAGCAGAAGGGTAGCGGGAGGCCACGAGCAGTACTTC.

The chain recombines TRBV6-5 with TRBJ1-2, with TRBD1 identical over 7 bases. Trimming took 6 bases from V and 2 from J; bases not matched to a gene: 9. This CDR3 is built from 15 residues. Germline CDR1 and CDR2: MNHEY and SVGAGI. The CDR3 sequence is CASRQFTGANYGYTF. DNA of the CDR3: TGTGCCAGCAGACAATTCACAGGGGCCAACTATGGCTACACCTTC.

This chain joins TRBV10-3 and TRBJ1-5; D gene uncertain. Germline loops: CDR1 ENHRY, CDR2 SYGVKD. CDR3 size: 13 residues. V was pared by 9 bases and J by 0 bases, with 9 bases between. The CDR3 nucleotides read TGTGCCATTCAGGCAGATAGCAATCAGCCCCAGCATTTT. Its translation is CAIQADSNQPQHF.

The rearrangement links TRBV10-1 to TRBJ2-3; tentatively, D is TRBD1 (6 bases). Germline values: CDR1 WNHNN, CDR2 SYGVQD (reference sequence). V lost 0 bases, J lost 6 bases, and 10 bases lay in between. There are 14 residues in the CDR3. CDR3 DNA sequence: TGCGCCAGCAGTGAGTCCGCAGGGGCCGATACGCAGTATTTT. It encodes CASSESAGADTQYF.

This clone was seen a handful of times. Within the sample, other DNA sequences also encode this same CDR3. V is TRBV9 and J is TRBJ1-3; no definite D call. Trimming pared 2 bases from V and 3 bases from J, leaving 12 bases between. The CDR3 is 15 amino acids. From germline, CDR1 is SGDLS and CDR2 YYNGEE. CDR3 residues: CASSVGGGSGNTIYF. The DNA for the CDR3 is TGTGCCAGCAGCGTCGGAGGTGGAAGTGGAAACACCATATATTTT.

This chain uses TRBV5-1 with TRBJ1-1; the match to TRBD1 covers 9 bases. V dropped 4 bases and J dropped 6; count of bases not matched to a gene: 4. CDR3 length: 13 residues. CDR1 and CDR2 (germline): SGHRS, YFSETQ. Written as DNA, the CDR3 is TGCGCCAGCAGCCCCGACAGGGGGTCTGAAGCTTTCTTT. This gives the protein CASSPDRGSEAFF. The complete variable domain, with remaining parts taken from reference TRBV5-1 and TRBJ1-1, reads KAGVTQTPRYLIKTRGQQVTLSCSPISGHRSVSWYQQTPGQGLQFLFEYFSETQRNKGNFPGRFSGRQFSNSRSEMNVSTLELGDSALYLCASSPDRGSEAFFGQGTRLTVV.

This chain uses TRBV6-1 with TRBJ2-5; D call uncertain. V lost 2 bases, J lost 5 bases, and 3 bases lay in between. Germline CDR1 and CDR2: MNHNS and SASEGT. This CDR3 comprises 11 residues. This CDR3 reads CASSELETQYF. DNA for the CDR3: TGTGCCAGCAGTGAACTGGAGACCCAGTACTTC.

There are many counts of this clone. A junction end diverges from the germline sequence, so it may reflect a read error. The genes are TRBV4-1 and TRBJ2-3, with D tentatively TRBD2 (5 bases). There are 11 residues in the CDR3. Germline values: CDR1 MGHRA, CDR2 YSYEKL. CDR3 DNA: TGCGCCAGCAGCCAAGATGACTACCCTTCTTTT. It translates to CASSQDDYPSF.

This clone has a handful of counts. V and J are TRBV6-1 and TRBJ2-5, with 12 positions matching TRBD1. Germline V gives CDR1 MNHNS, CDR2 SASEGT. The CDR3 sequence is 15 residues long. With 4 bases clipped from V and 5 bases from J, the junction kept 5 bases outside the gene matches. The CDR3, as DNA: TGTGCCAGCAGTGCGGGGGACAGGGGGCATGAGACCCAGTACTTC. Translating it yields CASSAGDRGHETQYF.

The rearrangement links TRBV28 to TRBJ2-7, with a possible D match to TRBD2 (5 bases). This CDR3 contains 14 residues. Trimming removed 7 bases at V and 4 bases at J, with 17 bases between. Germline V gene lookup returns CDR1 MDHEN and CDR2 SYDVKM. DNA of the CDR3: TGTGCCAGCACTCCCACACTTAGCGTATACGAGCAGTACTTC. It specifies CASTPTLSVYEQYF.

This clone was recorded a few times. The gene calls are TRBV2 and TRBJ2-5, with D perhaps matching TRBD2 (6 bases). The CDR3 is 14 residues long. The V gene's germline CDR1 is SNHLY and CDR2 FYNNEI. V was pared by 5 bases and J by 0 bases, with 10 bases between. The CDR3 region is CASSHSSDQETQYF. The CDR3 DNA reads as TGTGCCAGCAGTCACTCTAGCGACCAAGAGACCCAGTACTTC. The complete variable domain, with remaining parts taken from reference TRBV2 and TRBJ2-5, reads EPEVTQTPSHQVTQMGQEVILRCVPISNHLYFYWYRQILGQKVEFLVSFYNNEISEKSEIFDDQFSVERPDGSNFTLKIRSTKLEDSAMYFCASSHSSDQETQYFGPGTRLLVL.

The genes are TRBV5-4 and TRBJ2-2; maybe TRBD2 (5 bases). This CDR3 is 16 amino acids long. Trimming removed 1 base from V and 2 bases from J, with 12 bases in between. Germline CDR1 is SGHNT and CDR2 is YYREEE (reference sequence). The CDR3 DNA reads as TGTGCCAGCAGCTTGTGGGAGAATTCTAACACCGGGGAGCTGTTTTTT. It is translated as CASSLWENSNTGELFF.

V usage is TRBV4-2 and J usage is TRBJ2-3, with 9 nucleotides matching TRBD2. V dropped 4 bases and J dropped 0; count of bases not matched to a gene: 5. The germline V gene encodes CDR1 LGHNA and CDR2 YNFKEQ. This CDR3 region has 16 residues. The CDR3 bases are TGTGCCAGCAGCCCCGGGACTAGCCGAAGCACAGATACGCAGTATTTT. Its translation: CASSPGTSRSTDTQYF.

This clone was recorded once. This CDR3 reads CASSDPGQGYNEQFF. DNA for the CDR3: TGCGCCAGCAGTGACCCGGGACAGGGATACAATGAGCAGTTCTTC. The gene calls are TRBV10-1 and TRBJ2-1; 9 bases align to TRBD1. CDR1 is WNHNN, CDR2 SYGVQD, per germline (reference sequence). The trim removed 3 bases at V and 4 bases at J, leaving 4 bases unmatched. This CDR3 has 15 amino acids.